This entry is about one TCR beta chain. These data come from a study of blood T cell repertoires in COVID-19. Study-wide background: Samples taken during acute and convalescent COVID-19 were collected in the United States, Italy and Spain.

Germline CDR1 and CDR2: LGHDT and YNNKEL (reference sequence). This CDR3 comprises 13 residues. The V end lost 0 bases, the J end lost 8 bases, and 8 bases lay between the germline ends. Authors' processing steps: Estimated nucleated cell counts came from reference gene primer amplification. Generated by immunoSEQ multiplex PCR, the TCRdb table keeps only in-frame clones and is missing some. From that table come the V and J calls and clone size; the DNA was used to work out D and trimming. The repertoire consists of 110,000 or so clones, with about 85% occurring once and the leading ten covering about 3.8%.

The chain has TRBV3-1 (or the pseudogene TRBV3-2) and TRBJ2-4; weak D call: TRBD2 (5 bases). This TCR came from a man aged 55 to 69 with acute or convalescent COVID-19. The specimen was peripheral blood. This chain's CDR3 is CASSQEGGDIQYF. CDR3 nucleotides: TGTGCCAGCAGCCAAGAAGGAGGAGACATTCAGTACTTC.